This entry features one TCR beta chain sequence. This sample is drawn from a study of T cell responses to AZD1222 COVID-19 vaccine. Sequencing was performed with immunoSEQ multiplex PCR; in TCRdb, only in-frame clones are kept and a portion is missing. This table has roughly 170,000 clones, about 90% appearing once. Germline V CDR1 and CDR2: MGHRA, YSYEKL. The ends lost 4 bases at V and 6 bases at J; junction bases unmatched: 9. The CDR3 contains 15 residues. The TCR originated in an adult in good health. The chain has TRBV4-1 and TRBJ1-5; 7 bases map to TRBD1. This specimen was peripheral blood, taken on day 0 of AZD1222 vaccination. The CDR3 protein is CASSPIGGGGQPQHF. The CDR3 coding sequence is TGCGCCAGCAGCCCGATCGGAGGGGGCGGTCAGCCCCAGCATTTT.